The 8 T cell receptor beta chains below all came from one sample that was sequenced in a study of blood T cell repertoires in COVID-19 (TCRdb year 2020). Library preparation employed the immunoSEQ multiplex PCR assay. The clones in this table, taken by TCRdb from immuneACCESS, are in-frame only. Not every clone is retained; where verified, under half of the shortfall comes from an unresolved V gene, and the cause of the rest is unknown. The sample table contains about 160,000 clones; only one count was recorded for 75% to 90% of them. The ten largest clones capture around an eighth of the sample. Sequenced input: peripheral blood. Source of these receptors: a man aged 18-30 years with COVID-19, enrolled during active disease.

This chain joins TRBV29-1 and TRBJ2-1; D gene ambiguous. The CDR3 extends over 14 amino acids. Trimming removed 6 bases from V and 0 bases from J, with 12 bases in between. The germline CDR1 and CDR2 sequences are SQVTM and ANQGSEA. Here the CDR3 reads CSVAGSGSYNEQFF. CDR3 nucleotide sequence: TGCAGCGTGGCCGGGTCCGGCTCCTACAATGAGCAGTTCTTC.

The chain carries TRBV6-2 or TRBV6-3 and TRBJ2-3, with D possibly being TRBD2 (5 bases). V was cut by 2 bases and J by 4 bases, with 13 bases left in between. This CDR3 has 15 amino acids. Germline CDR1 reads MNHEY; CDR2 reads SVGEGT. The CDR3 here is CASSYRLASSDTQYF. CDR3 DNA sequence: TGTGCCAGCAGTTACCGTCTAGCTAGTTCAGATACGCAGTATTTT.

The J gene is TRBJ2-7, the V gene TRBV27; 11 nucleotides align to TRBD2. Unmatched junction bases numbered 4, after V lost 6 bases and J lost 0 bases. CDR3 size: 15 residues. Germline V CDR1 and CDR2: MNHEY, SMNVEV (reference sequence). The CDR3, as DNA: TGTGCCAGCAGACGACTAGCGGGGAGCTCCTACGAGCAGTACTTC. Residues: CASRRLAGSSYEQYF.

V usage is TRBV19 and J usage is TRBJ2-7, with 14 bases fitting TRBD2. J gave up 3 bases and V 3 bases, and 1 base lay outside the gene matches. The germline gives CDR1 LNHDA, CDR2 SQIVND (reference sequence). CDR3 length: 15 residues. The CDR3 DNA is TGTGCCAGTAGTATGGGGACTAGCGGGAGCTACGAGCAGTACTTC. It is translated as CASSMGTSGSYEQYF.

V usage is TRBV6-2 or TRBV6-3 and J usage is TRBJ2-1, with TRBD2 matching 12 bases. The CDR3 loop spans 15 amino acids. V dropped 2 bases and J dropped 7; count of bases not matched to a gene: 3. The germline V gene encodes CDR1 MNHEY and CDR2 SVGEGT. In nucleotides, the CDR3 is TGTGCCAGCAGTTACGGACTAGCGGGAAAGAATGAGCAGTTCTTC. Its protein product is CASSYGLAGKNEQFF.

The DNA of the CDR3 is TGTGCCAGCAGTAAACATTCTAGCACAGATACGCAGTATTTT. Protein sequence: CASSKHSSTDTQYF. The rearrangement joins TRBV28 to TRBJ2-3; D call uncertain. Germline values: CDR1 MDHEN, CDR2 SYDVKM. The CDR3 runs 14 residues. Trimming left V 5 bases short and J 0 bases short, with 9 bases between.

V usage is TRBV15 and J usage is TRBJ2-7, with TRBD1 matching over 10 bases. This CDR3 spans 15 amino acids. In germline, CDR1 is LNHNV, CDR2 YYDKDF (reference sequence). V shed 4 bases and J 4 bases; nucleotides not matched to a gene: 7. The CDR3 loop reads CATSIRQGAVYEQYF. The CDR3 DNA sequence: TGTGCCACCAGCATCAGACAGGGGGCGGTGTACGAGCAGTACTTC.

Notes on this clone: At one of its ends the junction is not consistent with the germline gene, which may arise from a read error. The sample contains more than one DNA sequence encoding this CDR3. The chain recombines TRBV19 with TRBJ1-2; TRBD1 matches at 9 bases. This CDR3 spans 14 amino acids. Per germline, CDR1 LNHDA and CDR2 SQIVND (reference sequence). CDR3 in amino acids: CASSIGTGYGGYTF. CDR3 nucleotide sequence: TGTGCCAGCAGTATCGGGACAGGGTACGGCGGCTACACCTTC.